A single sample is the source of the 25 T cell receptor beta chains below, sequenced in a study of shared clonotypes between healthy human individuals. CD8 cells classed as naive were CD45RO-negative and positively selected for CCR7, excluding terminally differentiated effector memory CD45RA+ cells. Data came from immunoSEQ multiplex PCR; TCRdb stores just in-frame clones and leaves some out. The repertoire holds about 2,100,000 clones, with around 93% as singletons. What was sequenced was naive CD8+ T cells from PBMCs. The source of these receptors is a man aged 18 to 30 in good health. Some clones in this sample may be carry-over from other donors' samples.

V gene TRBV28 combines with J gene TRBJ1-6; 12 bases are a match to TRBD1. This CDR3 has 19 residues. The V gene end was trimmed by 2 bases and the J gene end by 7 bases; junction bases not matched to a gene: 12. Looked up from germline, CDR1 is MDHEN and CDR2 is SYDVKM. The CDR3, as DNA: TGTGCCAGCAGTTTAGTCACGGGACAGGGGGCCTTTGTGAATTCACCCCTCCACTTT. Protein: CASSLVTGQGAFVNSPLHF.

V gene TRBV6-1 combines with J gene TRBJ2-5; 7 bases map to TRBD1. The CDR3 has 12 residues. V lost 8 bases to trimming and J lost 9 bases; unmatched junction nucleotides: 9. Germline loops: CDR1 MNHNS, CDR2 SASEGT. Here the CDR3 DNA reads TGTGCCAGCGTATTAGGGGGCAGGCCCCAGTACTTC. Translation gives CASVLGGRPQYF.

V usage is TRBV7-9 and J usage is TRBJ2-5; 8 bases map to TRBD1. Germline V gene sequence: CDR1 SEHNR, CDR2 FQNEAQ (reference sequence). V lost 4 bases to trimming and J lost 4 bases; unmatched junction nucleotides: 17. This CDR3 has 18 residues. Here the CDR3 DNA reads TGTGCCAGCAGCTCAAGTGCAGGGGGCCCGACCGTGGGAGAGACCCAGTACTTC. It is translated as CASSSSAGGPTVGETQYF.

The chain recombines TRBV9 with TRBJ2-3; D possibly matches TRBD1 or TRBD2 (5 bases each). The CDR3 runs to 16 residues. V lost 4 bases and J lost 0, with 15 bases in between. Germline assignment: CDR1 SGDLS and CDR2 YYNGEE. In DNA form, the CDR3 reads TGTGCCAGCAGCCCAGGAACGGGACGGAGCACAGATACGCAGTATTTT. Translation gives CASSPGTGRSTDTQYF.

The rearrangement links TRBV27 to TRBJ2-2; D perhaps matches TRBD2 (6 bases). Germline CDR1 and CDR2: MNHEY and SMNVEV (reference sequence). V was pared by 2 bases and J by 0 bases, with 19 bases between. The CDR3 is made up of 19 amino acids. CDR3: CASSLRNRETGANTGELFF. The CDR3 DNA sequence: TGTGCCAGCAGTTTAAGAAATCGGGAAACGGGAGCGAACACCGGGGAGCTGTTTTTT.

This clone was observed a single time. This chain connects TRBV19 to TRBJ1-2; no clear D gene. Trimming took 6 bases from V and 3 from J, leaving 11 bases between them. This CDR3 contains 13 residues. Germline CDR1 reads LNHDA; CDR2 reads SQIVND (reference sequence). DNA for the CDR3: TGTGCCAGTAGCTCCCTTGTGGACTATGGCTACACCTTC. Protein product: CASSSLVDYGYTF.

This chain connects TRBV13 to TRBJ1-1, with TRBD1 matching over 8 bases. This CDR3 is 13 amino acids long. V dropped 5 bases and J dropped 3; count of bases not matched to a gene: 2. Germline values: CDR1 PRHDT, CDR2 FYEKMQ (reference sequence). CDR3 bases: TGTGCCAGCAGCCACAGGGGGGACACTGAAGCTTTCTTT. Its translation is CASSHRGDTEAFF.

This chain links TRBV27 with TRBJ2-1, with D possibly matching TRBD1 (5 bases). Germline V gives CDR1 MNHEY, CDR2 SMNVEV (reference sequence). V was pared by 3 bases and J by 6 bases, with 12 bases between. CDR3 length: 14 residues. The CDR3 sequence is CASSFSRGSNEQFF. The CDR3 coding sequence is TGTGCCAGCAGTTTTAGTAGGGGCTCCAATGAGCAGTTCTTC.

J is TRBJ1-2 and V is TRBV30; no definite D call. Trimming removed 1 base from V and 3 bases from J, with 9 bases in between. The CDR3 loop spans 13 amino acids. Germline-derived CDR1 and CDR2 are GTSNPN and SVGIG (reference sequence). The CDR3 loop is CAWSDVGHYGYTF. The CDR3 DNA sequence: TGTGCCTGGAGTGACGTGGGCCACTATGGCTACACCTTC.

This clone was seen once. This chain uses TRBV4-1 with TRBJ2-7; 10 bases are shared with TRBD2. The V gene's germline CDR1 is MGHRA and CDR2 YSYEKL. V was clipped by 4 bases and J by 0 bases; unmatched bases: 6. The length of the CDR3 is 16 residues. The CDR3 protein is CASSLSTSGNSYEQYF. DNA of the CDR3: TGCGCCAGCAGCCTATCAACTAGCGGGAACTCCTACGAGCAGTACTTC.

The rearrangement links TRBV25-1 to TRBJ2-7, with D possibly matching TRBD1 (5 bases). There are 13 residues in the CDR3. The V gene's germline CDR1 is MGHDK and CDR2 SYGVNS. The germline V and J ends were trimmed by 8 bases and 7 bases, with 18 bases remaining between them. CDR3: CASSYQGPGEQYF. Written as DNA, the CDR3 is TGTGCCAGCTCCTATCAGGGTCCAGGGGAGCAGTACTTC.

This chain connects TRBV7-9 to TRBJ2-7; TRBD1 agrees at 11 bases. J lost 6 bases, V lost 4 bases, and 14 bases had no gene match. This CDR3 has 17 amino acids. Germline CDR1 reads SEHNR; CDR2 reads FQNEAQ (reference sequence). The CDR3 DNA is TGTGCCAGCAGCTCCCCCCTTCCGGGACAGGGGGGTCTCGAGCAGTACTTC. Its protein product is CASSSPLPGQGGLEQYF.

V and J are TRBV7-9 and TRBJ2-3, with 9 bases lining up with TRBD1. This CDR3 is built from 15 residues. V was pared by 5 bases and J by 4 bases, with 7 bases of the junction left unmatched. Germline-derived CDR1 and CDR2 are SEHNR and FQNEAQ (reference sequence). The CDR3 nucleotides read TGTGCCAGCAGCCGCAATGGACAGGGGCCAGATACGCAGTATTTT. Translated: CASSRNGQGPDTQYF.

This chain links TRBV7-9 with TRBJ1-4; D gene ambiguous. V gave up 3 bases and J gave up 6 bases, with 17 bases separating them. CDR1 is SEHNR and CDR2 is FQNEAQ in the germline V gene (reference sequence). The CDR3 consists of 16 residues. The CDR3 DNA follows: TGTGCCAGCAGCTTTTCACCGACCCTACTGGATGAAAAACTGTTTTTT. Its protein product is CASSFSPTLLDEKLFF.

The chain links TRBV4-1 to TRBJ2-7; D gene ambiguous. In germline, CDR1 is MGHRA, CDR2 YSYEKL. This CDR3 region has 12 residues. The V end lost 3 bases, the J end lost 6 bases, and 9 bases lay between the germline ends. The CDR3 here is CASSHDGAEQYF. In DNA form, the CDR3 reads TGCGCCAGCAGCCATGATGGCGCCGAGCAGTACTTC.

Comment on this clone: The conserved phenylalanine or tryptophan normally closing the CDR3 is absent here, so this likely arose from a read error. The chain carries TRBV2 and TRBJ1-2; TRBD1 matches 7 bases. The germline gives CDR1 SNHLY, CDR2 FYNNEI. The CDR3 covers 15 residues. J gave up 3 bases and V 2 bases, and 6 bases lay outside the gene matches. This chain's CDR3 is CASSEQRGLHYGYTL. DNA for the CDR3: TGTGCCAGCAGTGAACAGAGGGGGCTCCACTATGGCTACACCCTC.

The chain carries TRBV7-6 and TRBJ2-2, with a tentative D call TRBD2 (6 bases). V lost 5 bases and J lost 6, with 16 bases in between. The CDR3 has 15 amino acids. CDR1 and CDR2 (germline): SGHVS, FNYEAQ. Written as DNA, the CDR3 is TGTGCCAGCAGCCTCGCCGGCGGGGTCGCCGGGGAGCTGTTTTTT. Protein product: CASSLAGGVAGELFF.

The J gene is TRBJ1-2, the V gene TRBV29-1; D uncertain. The length of the CDR3 is 15 residues. Germline V lookup: CDR1 SQVTM, CDR2 ANQGSEA. Trimming cost V 4 bases and J 2 bases, with 17 bases left between them. The CDR3 spells CSVVGSRKQNYGYTF. The CDR3, as DNA: TGCAGCGTTGTAGGTTCCAGGAAACAAAACTATGGCTACACCTTC.

The chain joins TRBV28 to TRBJ1-4; D uncertain. Trimming took off 8 bases at V and 3 bases at J, with 16 bases between the two ends. The CDR3 spans 15 residues. Germline V lookup: CDR1 MDHEN, CDR2 SYDVKM. The CDR3 protein is CASESGRAPNEKLFF. For the CDR3, the DNA is TGTGCCAGCGAGTCGGGGAGAGCCCCTAATGAAAAACTGTTTTTT.

This chain connects TRBV7-8 to TRBJ2-7, with 7 bases identical to TRBD2. V lost 3 bases and J lost 6; bases outside the gene matches: 11. The CDR3 is made up of 15 amino acids. Germline values: CDR1 SGHVS, CDR2 FQNEAQ. The CDR3 sequence is CASSFDGGSGSEQYF. CDR3 nucleotide sequence: TGTGCCAGCAGCTTTGACGGCGGGAGCGGTTCCGAGCAGTACTTC. The whole variable domain, filled in from reference TRBV7-8 and TRBJ2-7, reads GAGVSQSPRYKVAKRGQDVALRCDPISGHVSLFWYQQALGQGPEFLTYFQNEAQLDKSGLPSDRFFAERPEGSVSTLKIQRTQQEDSAVYLCASSFDGGSGSEQYFGPGTRLTVT.

The CDR3 protein is CASRSFWPAFF. CDR3 in DNA: TGTGCCAGCAGATCCTTTTGGCCGGCTTTCTTT. The J gene is TRBJ1-1, the V gene TRBV6-1, with no clear D. The CDR3 is made up of 11 amino acids. Looked up from germline, CDR1 is MNHNS and CDR2 is SASEGT. Trimming pared 6 bases from V and 11 bases from J, leaving 13 bases between.

The CDR3 DNA reads TGTGCCAGCAAACAGGTCCCCCGGGATGGCTACACCTTC. Translation gives CASKQVPRDGYTF. V is TRBV2 and J is TRBJ1-2, with D possibly matching TRBD1 (5 bases). Germline CDR1 SNHLY, CDR2 FYNNEI. The CDR3 covers 13 residues. V was shortened by 7 bases and J by 6 bases, with 15 bases between the two germline ends.

The chain couples TRBV7-8 to TRBJ2-2; D ambiguous. CDR3 size: 14 residues. Per the germline V gene, CDR1 is SGHVS and CDR2 is FQNEAQ. V lost 4 bases to trimming and J lost 4 bases, with 10 bases between them. The CDR3 nucleotides are TGTGCCAGCAGCTCCTTGAGCCGCACCGGGGAGCTGTTTTTT. Its translation: CASSSLSRTGELFF.

The rearrangement uses TRBV6-1 and TRBJ2-7; D perhaps matches TRBD1 (6 bases). With 1 base removed from V and 3 bases from J, the gap between germline ends came to 13 bases. The germline V gene has CDR1 MNHNS and CDR2 SASEGT. The CDR3 spans 15 residues. The DNA of the CDR3 is TGTGCCAGCAGTGAAGTGCTGGTCAGGGGCTACGAGCAGTACTTC. Protein sequence: CASSEVLVRGYEQYF.

The rearrangement uses TRBV19 and TRBJ1-1; no reliable D call. Germline-derived CDR1 and CDR2 are LNHDA and SQIVND (reference sequence). V was trimmed by 7 bases and J by 2 bases, leaving 20 bases between them. The CDR3 sequence is 16 residues long. The CDR3 coding sequence is TGTGCCAGTACCCCCCGGGCGGAAACCCAAAACACTGAAGCTTTCTTT. Protein product: CASTPRAETQNTEAFF.